This T cell receptor (beta chain) was sequenced during a study of blood T cell repertoires in COVID-19. Overall study: Sample material is recorded as cDNA or gDNA derived from T cells, B-cell-depleted T cells, or PBMCs.

Sequencing was performed with immunoSEQ multiplex PCR; in TCRdb, only in-frame clones are kept and a portion is missing. Among approximately 390,000 clones listed, around 87% were seen once. Germline CDR1 reads SNHLY; CDR2 reads FYNNEI. This CDR3 has 19 amino acids. V was clipped by 8 bases and J by 0 bases; unmatched bases: 16. This receptor was identified in a woman aged 55 to 70 with COVID-19, enrolled during active disease. Material: peripheral blood. The V and J genes are TRBV2 and TRBJ2-2; 9 bases line up with TRBD2. The CDR3 protein is CASGRGIAGAYSNTGELFF. The CDR3 DNA sequence: TGTGCCAGCGGCAGAGGGATAGCGGGGGCCTATTCGAACACCGGGGAGCTGTTTTTT.